This T cell receptor beta chain derives from a study of T-cell reconstitution after alpha-beta-depleted transplantation in children. Study-wide findings and caveats: Newly produced T cells mostly provided counts and TCRbeta diversity after one year, as hyperexpanded clones declined. Where some patients showed high TCRbeta diversity at day 60, it came from recipient T cells and thymic progenitors that had survived. Several hundred rapidly expanded clones from non-depleted graft cells reportedly supplied alpha-beta T cells about two months post-transplant.

A library of TCRbeta sequences, prepared with unique molecular identifiers, was generated. TCRdb ran MiXCR on the PCR reads and lists one entry per CDR3 protein. This sample has around 500,000 distinct CDR3 sequences, with approximately 22% found just once. This clonotype was detected many times. Its antigen is currently unknown. The CDR3 consists of 14 residues. CDR1 MNHEY and CDR2 SVGAGI come from the germline V gene. The V gene end was trimmed by 6 bases and the J gene end by 1 base; junction bases not matched to a gene: 2. The J gene is TRBJ2-3, the V gene TRBV6-5; 9 bases map to TRBD1. This TCR was recovered from a boy less than two years old who had a stem cell transplant for acute myeloid leukemia, so the T cells may come from the graft donor. Sequences were derived from PBMCs, mostly from graft donor cells, sampled 360 days after TCRalphabeta/CD19-depleted stem cell transplant. The CDR3 loop reads CASSRQGGTDTQYF. The CDR3 DNA reads as TGTGCCAGCAGCCGACAGGGGGGCACAGATACGCAGTATTTT.